These 3 T cell receptor beta chains came from one sample sequenced in a study of tumor-infiltrating lymphocytes in primary liver carcinoma. A constant-region primer primed TCR beta cDNA synthesis from 450 to 550 ng of total RNA. Slightly modified ARM-PCR served as the procedure for the TCR beta libraries. These libraries came from three rounds of nested multiplex PCR. Researchers ran the first two PCR rounds for roughly 10 cycles each with TRBV1-TRBV30 forward primers and a C-beta reverse primer. TCRdb called the multiplex PCR reads again in MiXCR, with one record for every CDR3 protein. The table shows 100,000 or so distinct CDR3 sequences, with about three quarters occurring only once. Scientists recovered RNA and DNA together from around 20-30 mg of unsorted bulk tissue. Specimen: liver tumor tissue from sampling region 5. The sample's subset: tumor region T5, tumor centre. These receptors were taken from a woman in her sixties or seventies with primary liver carcinoma and hepatitis B virus infection.

Of note for this clonotype: No conserved phenylalanine or tryptophan ends this CDR3, so it is likely a read error. No DNA is shown, since the ends of the CDR3 on it are uncertain; the CDR3 is the one TCRdb lists. This chain uses TRBV11-2 with TRBJ2-1; the table assigns TRBD2, which was not confirmed against the DNA. The CDR3 has 17 amino acids, counting both end residues. CDR1 and CDR2 (germline): SGHAT, FQNNGV. Here the CDR3 reads CASSRRLAGGPGDGHFL.

This clonotype is a singleton in its sample. This chain links TRBV6-1 with TRBJ2-7, with TRBD1 as a possible D gene (6 bases). This CDR3 region has 15 residues. V was cut by 4 bases and J by 1 base, with 14 bases left in between. Germline V lookup: CDR1 MNHNS, CDR2 SASEGT. CDR3 in DNA: TGTGCCAGCAGTGCTCAGGACAGAGCATCCTACGAGCAGTACTTC. Encoded protein: CASSAQDRASYEQYF.

On this clonotype itself: One base away lies a much larger clone, so this may be a sequencing read error. The rearrangement joins TRBV5-6 to TRBJ2-3; 8 bases map to TRBD1. Per germline, CDR1 SGHDT and CDR2 YYEEEE. CDR3 length equals 15 residues. V lost 3 bases to trimming and J lost 2 bases; unmatched junction nucleotides: 5. In DNA, the CDR3 is TGTGCCAGCAGCTCGGCCAGGGGGCTCACAGATACGCAGTATTTT. This sequence encodes CASSSARGLTDTQYF.